One T cell receptor beta chain is described in this entry. Its antigen remains unidentified. TCRdb's table, derived via immunoSEQ multiplex PCR, lists solely in-frame clones and lacks some. The top ten hold 4.5% to 6% of the sample, which has 140,000 to 150,000 clones, about 75% seen once. V lost 2 bases, J lost 4 bases, and 5 bases lay in between. The germline V gene has CDR1 SQVTM and CDR2 ANQGSEA. This CDR3 contains 11 residues. This sample stems from a study of cytotoxic CD8 clonotypes in ibrutinib-treated CLL. Study as a whole: For this cohort, patients were roughly 10 relapsed/refractory and approximately 14 treatment-naive, while under 18 were IGHV unmutated. General study findings and limits: Clonality climbed at ibrutinib response, then dropped toward baseline at progression. A difference in sampling times existed between sustained-remission and progressing patients.

Genomic DNA in a quantity of 2 to 2.5 micrograms was derived from cryopreserved PBMCs for TCR beta libraries. This clonotype was sampled from a human donor with chronic lymphocytic leukemia. The chain combines TRBV29-1 with TRBJ1-2; D is ambiguous. The sequencing here drew on PBMCs, taken after 24 months of ibrutinib treatment. The DNA for the CDR3 is TGCAGCGTTGAACGGGCCTATGGCTACACCTTC. Protein: CSVERAYGYTF.